The source of this TCR beta chain is a study of OX40 agonist ivuxolimab in advanced cancers. Study context: Patients with prior anti-PD-1, anti-PD-L1 or anti-CTLA-4 therapy were eligible; about 40% had some. Two cutaneous melanoma patients and one hepatocellular carcinoma patient, three in all, had partial responses. Points from the study as a whole: Low levels of normalized T-cell clonal expansion also appeared in some nonresponders.

The V end lost 1 base, the J end lost 7 bases, and 14 bases lay between the germline ends. In germline, CDR1 is SGHDT, CDR2 YYEEEE. This CDR3 contains 14 residues. As for this clone: Its antigen is not known.

Sequenced by immunoSEQ multiplex PCR; TCRdb stores in-frame clones only, minus some. The repertoire holds about 51,000 clones, with approximately 84% as singletons. The chain carries TRBV5-6 and TRBJ1-2; D uncertain. The clonotype was recovered from an adult with an advanced solid tumor such as melanoma, head and neck, liver or kidney cancer. Material: CD4+ or CD8+ T cells sorted from blood, obtained in a trial of the OX40 agonist ivuxolimab. The CDR3 here is CASSLYSGEFGYTF. CDR3 DNA sequence: TGTGCCAGCAGCTTGTATTCTGGGGAGTTTGGCTACACCTTC.